The present TCR beta chain was sequenced within a study of shared clonotypes between healthy human individuals. The repertoire was sequenced with immunoSEQ multiplex PCR; TCRdb's copy has only in-frame clones and lacks some. The table shows 2 million to 2.5 million clones, with roughly 93% occurring only once. CDR3 size: 11 residues. Germline V lookup: CDR1 MDHEN, CDR2 SYDVKM. Trimming removed 5 bases at V and 14 bases at J, with 13 bases between. A single count supports this clone. The TCR sequence derives from a man aged 18 to 35 in good health. Some clones in this sample may be carry-over from other donors' samples. What was sequenced was naive CD4+ T cells from PBMCs. The subset was: CD45RA+ positively selected. The chain employs TRBV28 and TRBJ1-3, with D hard to call. The CDR3 coding sequence is TGTGCCAGCAGTACTGAGGAGTTTTTATATTTT. It specifies CASSTEEFLYF.